Shown below are 28 T cell receptor beta chains from a single sample sequenced in a study of blood T cell repertoires in COVID-19. Sequencing used immunoSEQ multiplex PCR; TCRdb keeps in-frame clones, though not all of them. The table records some 400,000 clones, roughly 80% of them present only once. Sequencing used peripheral blood. The source of these receptors is a human donor with acute or convalescent COVID-19. The donor label of this sample is uncertain.

About this clone: Other DNA sequences in this specimen translate into the identical CDR3. The V call is TRBV2, the J call TRBJ1-2; a possible D gene is TRBD1 (6 bases). This CDR3 contains 9 residues. The V and J ends lost 8 bases and 8 bases respectively, with 6 bases between them. The germline CDR1 and CDR2 sequences are SNHLY and FYNNEI. The CDR3 is CASGGGYTF. The CDR3 region has the DNA TGTGCCAGCGGGGGCGGCTACACCTTC. The variable domain in full, with the rest retrieved from reference TRBV2 and TRBJ1-2, is EPEVTQTPSHQVTQMGQEVILRCVPISNHLYFYWYRQILGQKVEFLVSFYNNEISEKSEIFDDQFSVERPDGSNFTLKIRSTKLEDSAMYFCASGGGYTFGSGTRLTVV.

The chain recombines TRBV7-2 with TRBJ2-1, with 13 bases aligning to TRBD2. Per the germline V gene, CDR1 is SGHTA and CDR2 is FQGNSA. V dropped 3 bases and J dropped 7; count of bases not matched to a gene: 3. This CDR3 has 15 residues. CDR3: CASSFTSGGGNEQFF. CDR3 nucleotides: TGTGCCAGCAGCTTTACTAGCGGGGGGGGGAATGAGCAGTTCTTC.

The rearrangement uses TRBV9 and TRBJ2-3; D is unclear. V was clipped by 4 bases and J by 0 bases, with 9 bases between them. The CDR3 is made up of 14 amino acids. Looked up from germline, CDR1 is SGDLS and CDR2 is YYNGEE. The CDR3 sequence is CASSPQSSTDTQYF. DNA for the CDR3: TGTGCCAGCAGCCCCCAGTCTAGCACAGATACGCAGTATTTT.

The V and J genes are TRBV7-9 and TRBJ1-2; TRBD1 matches 8 bases. The CDR3 spans 14 residues. Losses at the gene ends were 5 bases for V and 5 bases for J; bases not matched to a gene: 7. Per the germline V gene, CDR1 is SEHNR and CDR2 is FQNEAQ (reference sequence). This chain's CDR3 is CASSGGQELYGYTF. CDR3 in DNA: TGTGCCAGCAGCGGGGGACAGGAACTATATGGCTACACCTTC.

This clone was counted between two and nine times. The chain is built from TRBV19 and TRBJ1-2; 7 bases agree with TRBD1. Germline V gene lookup returns CDR1 LNHDA and CDR2 SQIVND (reference sequence). With V trimmed by 7 bases and J by 5 bases, 13 bases remained unmatched. The CDR3 consists of 15 residues. Here the CDR3 reads CASTPPTGVRYGYTF. The CDR3 bases are TGTGCCAGTACCCCACCAACAGGGGTTAGGTATGGCTACACCTTC.

V usage is TRBV15 and J usage is TRBJ1-5; unclear D gene. The CDR3 has 12 residues. Germline V gene data show CDR1 as LNHNV and CDR2 as YYDKDF (reference sequence). Trimming removed 4 bases from V and 10 bases from J, with 11 bases in between. CDR3 bases: TGTGCCACCAGCATTAGGAACAGACCCCAGCATTTT. As protein: CATSIRNRPQHF.

The V gene is TRBV19, the J gene TRBJ2-1; 11 nucleotides match TRBD2. This CDR3 contains 15 residues. Germline values: CDR1 LNHDA, CDR2 SQIVND (reference sequence). V shed 7 bases, J shed 7 bases, and the junction held 9 bases outside the gene matches. The CDR3 coding sequence is TGTGCCAGTACCACCGGACTAGCGGGTAGTAATGAGCAGTTCTTC. It translates to CASTTGLAGSNEQFF. The full variable domain, its missing parts supplied by reference TRBV19 and TRBJ2-1, is DGGITQSPKYLFRKEGQNVTLSCEQNLNHDAMYWYRQDPGQGLRLIYYSQIVNDFQKGDIAEGYSVSREKKESFPLTVTSAQKNPTAFYLCASTTGLAGSNEQFFGPGTRLTVL.

The V call is TRBV5-4, the J call TRBJ1-2, with D hard to call. V dropped 5 bases and J dropped 2 bases, with 16 bases sitting between them. The germline V gene encodes CDR1 SGHNT and CDR2 YYREEE (reference sequence). The CDR3 runs 15 residues. The CDR3 coding sequence is TGTGCCAGCAGAATCGCCTTGAGGGCGAACTATGGCTACACCTTC. Translation gives CASRIALRANYGYTF.

The chain recombines TRBV11-2 with TRBJ2-2; D is perhaps TRBD2 (5 bases). The CDR3 loop spans 16 amino acids. V was trimmed by 1 base and J by 5 bases, leaving 14 bases between them. CDR1 and CDR2 (germline): SGHAT, FQNNGV. The CDR3 DNA sequence: TGTGCCAGCAGCTTAGTCGCGGGTTTACTTACCGGGGAGCTGTTTTTT. This codes for CASSLVAGLLTGELFF.

The chain has TRBV7-9 and TRBJ2-1; 10 bases are a match to TRBD2. The CDR3 loop spans 17 amino acids. Trimming cost V 1 base and J 2 bases; bases outside gene matches: 5. Germline V CDR1 and CDR2: SEHNR, FQNEAQ (reference sequence). For the CDR3, the DNA is TGTGCCAGCAGCTTAGAGGGTGGACTAGCGGCCTACAATGAGCAGTTCTTC. This translates into CASSLEGGLAAYNEQFF.

The chain links TRBV2 to TRBJ2-2, with D hard to call. This CDR3 contains 15 residues. Germline assignment: CDR1 SNHLY and CDR2 FYNNEI. V was shortened by 7 bases and J by 4 bases, with 16 bases between the two germline ends. The CDR3 protein is CASTWVGTGTGELFF. The CDR3 coding sequence is TGTGCCAGCACGTGGGTAGGCACGGGCACCGGGGAGCTGTTTTTT.

The sample holds a few counts of this clone. V gene TRBV30 combines with J gene TRBJ2-1; 8 bases are a match to TRBD1. This CDR3 is 15 amino acids long. Unmatched junction bases numbered 6, after V lost 3 bases and J lost 2 bases. Germline-derived CDR1 and CDR2 are GTSNPN and SVGIG (reference sequence). The CDR3 sequence is CAWRSGQVAYNEQFF. The DNA of the CDR3 is TGTGCCTGGAGATCGGGACAGGTCGCCTACAATGAGCAGTTCTTC.

Concerning this clone itself: Different DNA sequences within this sample yield the same CDR3. The chain combines TRBV18 with TRBJ1-6; 7 bases align to TRBD1. This CDR3 comprises 14 residues. The ends lost 6 bases at V and 5 bases at J; junction bases unmatched: 4. The germline gives CDR1 KGHSH, CDR2 LQKENI. CDR3 loop: CASSRQGDNSPLHF. CDR3 bases: TGTGCCAGCTCGAGACAGGGAGATAATTCACCCCTCCACTTT.

The CDR3 DNA follows: TGTGCCAGCAGCTTAAGTGGGGGACTTGGCACAGATACGCAGTATTTT. This sequence encodes CASSLSGGLGTDTQYF. The genes are TRBV7-9 and TRBJ2-3; D possibly corresponds to TRBD2 (6 bases). The CDR3 consists of 16 residues. V lost 2 bases and J 1 base, leaving 13 bases between the germline ends. Germline V gene data show CDR1 as SEHNR and CDR2 as FQNEAQ (reference sequence).

This chain uses TRBV5-1 with TRBJ2-1; TRBD2 matches at 9 bases. The V and J ends lost 2 bases and 0 bases, in that order; junction bases with no gene match: 0. The CDR3 is 15 amino acids. Germline CDR1 reads SGHRS; CDR2 reads YFSETQ. In nucleotides, the CDR3 is TGCGCCAGCAGCTTTAGCGGGGGCTCCTACAATGAGCAGTTCTTC. Encoded protein: CASSFSGGSYNEQFF. Full variable domain (missing parts from reference TRBV5-1 and TRBJ2-1): KAGVTQTPRYLIKTRGQQVTLSCSPISGHRSVSWYQQTPGQGLQFLFEYFSETQRNKGNFPGRFSGRQFSNSRSEMNVSTLELGDSALYLCASSFSGGSYNEQFFGPGTRLTVL.

Of note for this clone: The same CDR3 can be traced to other DNA sequences in this sample. The rearrangement links TRBV18 to TRBJ2-7; D may be TRBD2 (5 bases). The CDR3 runs to 13 residues. The V gene's germline CDR1 is KGHSH and CDR2 LQKENI. Trimming took 0 bases from V and 6 from J, leaving 9 bases between them. The CDR3 loop is CASSPPPGSEQYF. CDR3 nucleotides: TGTGCCAGCTCACCACCCCCGGGAAGCGAGCAGTACTTC.

The rearrangement links TRBV5-4 to TRBJ1-2, with no clear D. CDR1 SGHNT and CDR2 YYREEE come from the germline V gene (reference sequence). This CDR3 region has 14 residues. The V end was cut by 0 bases, the J end by 6 bases, with 12 bases between. The CDR3 sequence: CASSLGAGLDGYTF. The CDR3 region has the DNA TGTGCCAGCAGCTTGGGGGCGGGCTTGGATGGCTACACCTTC.

This clone was seen only once. The chain couples TRBV30 to TRBJ1-2, with D maybe TRBD1 (5 bases). Trimming took 0 bases from V and 5 from J, leaving 10 bases between them. From germline, CDR1 is GTSNPN and CDR2 SVGIG (reference sequence). The CDR3 length is 13 residues. The CDR3 DNA reads TGTGCCTGGAGTGTAAACAGGTCTTATGGCTACACCTTC. It codes for CAWSVNRSYGYTF. Combining the CDR3 with reference TRBV30 and TRBJ1-2 gives the whole variable domain SQTIHQWPATLVQPVGSPLSLECTVEGTSNPNLYWYRQAAGRGLQLLFYSVGIGQISSEVPQNLSASRPQDRQFILSSKKLLLSDSGFYLCAWSVNRSYGYTFGSGTRLTVV.

Only one count was recorded for this clone. V usage is TRBV5-1 and J usage is TRBJ2-3; the match to TRBD1 covers 9 bases. Losses at the gene ends were 4 bases for V and 4 bases for J; bases not matched to a gene: 4. Per germline, CDR1 SGHRS and CDR2 YFSETQ. The CDR3 loop spans 14 amino acids. The CDR3 region has the DNA TGCGCCAGCAGCATTGGACAGGGGTCAGATACGCAGTATTTT. Protein product: CASSIGQGSDTQYF.

This chain connects TRBV7-9 to TRBJ1-2; tentative D call: TRBD1 (5 bases). This CDR3 region has 15 residues. Germline V gene lookup returns CDR1 SEHNR and CDR2 FQNEAQ (reference sequence). V lost 2 bases to trimming and J lost 8 bases, with 18 bases between them. The CDR3 spells CASSLRGRDLGGYTF. The CDR3 DNA sequence: TGTGCCAGCAGCTTAAGGGGCAGGGATTTGGGCGGCTACACCTTC.

This clone is labeled medium-sized. Other DNA sequences in the same sample also yield this CDR3. This chain connects TRBV5-6 to TRBJ1-1, with D uncertain. The CDR3 is 12 residues long. Trimming took 2 bases from V and 4 from J, leaving 6 bases between them. CDR1 and CDR2 (germline): SGHDT, YYEEEE. CDR3 protein: CASSLRGTEAFF. The CDR3 DNA is TGTGCCAGCAGCTTACGGGGCACTGAAGCTTTCTTT. Variable domain in full (rest from reference TRBV5-6 and TRBJ1-1): DAGVTQSPTHLIKTRGQQVTLRCSPKSGHDTVSWYQQALGQGPQFIFQYYEEEERQRGNFPDRFSGHQFPNYSSELNVNALLLGDSALYLCASSLRGTEAFFGQGTRLTVV.

The rearrangement links TRBV4-2 to TRBJ2-1; TRBD2 matches 11 bases. The CDR3 loop spans 16 amino acids. V lost 5 bases to trimming and J lost 8 bases; unmatched junction nucleotides: 11. Germline V gene sequence: CDR1 LGHNA, CDR2 YNFKEQ. The CDR3 DNA sequence: TGTGCCAGCAGCTCAGGTAGCGGGGGGGCGAGGGATGAGCAGTTCTTC. This gives the protein CASSSGSGGARDEQFF.

V and J are TRBV7-8 and TRBJ2-3; D ambiguous. Germline V CDR1 and CDR2: SGHVS, FQNEAQ. Trimming cost V 9 bases and J 4 bases, with 14 bases left between them. The CDR3 spans 13 residues. CDR3 DNA sequence: TGTGCCAGGCCTCGGTGTGTCTCAGATACGCAGTATTTT. Its translation is CARPRCVSDTQYF.

CDR3 nucleotide sequence: TGTGCCAGCAGCTTTACCGGGGTCAGCGGGACCCAGTACTTC. This encodes CASSFTGVSGTQYF. The V call is TRBV5-4, the J call TRBJ2-5, with a possible D match to TRBD2 (5 bases). CDR3 size: 14 residues. The germline V gene encodes CDR1 SGHNT and CDR2 YYREEE (reference sequence). The V and J ends lost 2 bases and 7 bases respectively, with 15 bases between them.

The chain combines TRBV4-1 with TRBJ1-6; tentatively, D is TRBD1 (5 bases). This CDR3 spans 16 amino acids. Germline V gene data show CDR1 as MGHRA and CDR2 as YSYEKL. V shed 4 bases and J shed 0 bases, with 10 bases lying between them. CDR3 coding DNA: TGCGCCAGCAGCCGCTCCCAGGGCTCCTATAATTCACCCCTCCACTTT. Its translation is CASSRSQGSYNSPLHF.

This clone was counted once. The chain carries TRBV9 and TRBJ2-1, with TRBD2 matching 8 bases. This CDR3 region has 15 residues. Per germline, CDR1 SGDLS and CDR2 YYNGEE. Unmatched junction bases numbered 7, after V lost 3 bases and J lost 5 bases. The CDR3 region is CASSDRAGGNNEQFF. CDR3 DNA: TGTGCCAGCAGCGACCGGGCGGGGGGCAACAATGAGCAGTTCTTC.

J is TRBJ2-1 and V is TRBV5-1; 8 nucleotides line up with TRBD1. The germline V gene has CDR1 SGHRS and CDR2 YFSETQ. The CDR3 runs to 15 residues. Trimming at V came to 4 bases and at J to 6 bases, leaving 9 bases not matched to a gene. In DNA form, the CDR3 reads TGCGCCAGCAGCGCCGGACAGGGTCGGGGCAATGAGCAGTTCTTC. Residues: CASSAGQGRGNEQFF.

The chain joins TRBV7-2 to TRBJ1-1; 8 bases match TRBD1. The CDR3 is 14 residues long. Germline V lookup: CDR1 SGHTA, CDR2 FQGNSA. V was clipped by 7 bases and J by 5 bases; unmatched bases: 9. For the CDR3, the DNA is TGTGCCAGCACCCATTCCACAGGGGGTACTGAAGCTTTCTTT. This gives the protein CASTHSTGGTEAFF. The variable domain in full, with the rest retrieved from reference TRBV7-2 and TRBJ1-1, is GAGVSQSPSNKVTEKGKDVELRCDPISGHTALYWYRQSLGQGLEFLIYFQGNSAPDKSGLPSDRFSAERTGGSVSTLTIQRTQQEDSAVYLCASTHSTGGTEAFFGQGTRLTVV.